This T cell receptor beta chain comes out of a study of blood T cell repertoires in COVID-19. Whole-study context: The study drew acute and convalescent COVID-19 samples from the United States, Italy and Spain. PBMCs, B-cell-depleted T cells, or T cells provided the cDNA or gDNA that made up the material.

Original methodology: For nucleated cells, counts were estimated from reference gene primer amplification. Clones were read by immunoSEQ multiplex PCR, and TCRdb kept only the in-frame ones, dropping some. The V and J calls and clone size were taken over from that table, and D and trimming were inferred from the DNA. The repertoire holds roughly 120,000 clones, about 80% seen once, with 7.5% in the top ten. The germline CDR1 and CDR2 sequences are WSHSY and SAAADI. V was clipped by 4 bases and J by 10 bases, with 14 bases between them. The CDR3 runs 14 residues. Specimen: peripheral blood. The clonotype originates from a man in his 70s with active or convalescent COVID-19. The chain has TRBV10-2 and TRBJ1-6; D is perhaps TRBD1 (5 bases). In DNA form, the CDR3 reads TGCGCCAGCAGTGCCAGGGCGGTGTCCTCACCCCTCCACTTT. This translates into CASSARAVSSPLHF.